This T cell receptor (beta chain) was profiled in a study of T-cell reconstitution after alpha-beta-depleted transplantation in children. Unique molecular identifiers featured in how the TCRbeta library was prepared. TCRdb re-analysed the PCR reads in MiXCR, keeping a single row per CDR3 protein. The sample carries a few hundred thousand distinct CDR3 sequences, about 8.8% recorded once. This clonotype came up many times. The CDR3 consists of 15 residues. The V and J ends lost 6 bases and 1 base respectively, with 14 bases between them. The J gene is TRBJ2-3, the V gene TRBV12-3 or TRBV12-4, with D unresolved. The specimen comprised PBMCs from the stem cell graft donor, sampled from the stem cell graft. The clonotype was recovered from a human donor who donated a stem cell graft to a child with SCID. Here the CDR3 reads CASSGDEGGTDTQYF. The CDR3, as DNA: TGTGCCAGCAGCGGTGACGAAGGAGGCACAGATACGCAGTATTTT.